This T cell receptor (beta chain) was captured in a study of T cells in Graves' hyperthyroidism and ophthalmopathy. Amplified TCR beta CDR3 regions derived from RNA transcripts. HTBI primers drove first-round RT-PCR of the TCR CDR3. TCRdb re-called the multiplex PCR reads with MiXCR, one entry per CDR3 protein. This repertoire shows around 380,000 distinct CDR3 sequences, about 14% found once; its top ten account for less than 25%. V shed 2 bases and J shed 4 bases, with 9 bases lying between them. The germline CDR1 and CDR2 sequences are SGHDN and FVKESK. This CDR3 region has 14 residues. The V and J genes are TRBV14 and TRBJ2-1; no firm D call. The sample comprised blood. This clonotype was obtained from a man aged 30 to 45 with Graves' hyperthyroidism that later progressed to Graves' ophthalmopathy. CDR3 in amino acids: CASSQLGEYNEQFF. CDR3 sequence (DNA): TGTGCCAGCAGCCAACTGGGCGAGTACAATGAGCAGTTCTTC.